Listed below are T cell receptor beta chains from one sample, sequenced in a study of cytomegalovirus exposure and HLA in healthy donors. Assay: immunoSEQ multiplex PCR; the TCRdb copy retains only in-frame clones and omits some. Seen here are under 200,000 clones, about three quarters observed once, and the top ten hold about 2.9%. Sequenced sample: PBMCs. Receptors were obtained from a woman aged 45 to 65 in good health and CMV-seropositive. Both conserved end residues are part of each CDR3. A D gene is named only where the DNA matches it firmly. Size values are once, few and many counts, or a class for expanded clones, and some rows have none.

J | length | size | V | D | CDR3 | DNA
TRBJ1-2 | 16 | . | TRBV4-2 | . | CASSQDRRGGNYGYTF | TGTGCCAGCAGCCAAGATCGGAGGGGGGGTAACTATGGCTACACCTTC
TRBJ2-1 | 14 | . | TRBV9 | TRBD2 | CASSGPPGGREQFF | TGTGCCAGCAGCGGGCCCCCGGGGGGGCGTGAGCAGTTCTTC
TRBJ1-3 | 16 | once | TRBV4-3 | TRBD1 | CASSQEGQGAGNTIYF | TGCGCCAGCAGCCAAGAAGGACAGGGGGCTGGAAACACCATATATTTT
TRBJ1-5 | 14 | once | TRBV5-5 | . | CASSLMAGRQPQHF | TGTGCCAGCAGCTTGATGGCAGGGCGTCAGCCCCAGCATTTT
TRBJ2-6 | 17 | . | TRBV4-3 | . | CASSHQGGGSGANVLTF | TGCGCCAGCAGCCACCAAGGAGGAGGTTCTGGGGCCAACGTCCTGACTTTC
TRBJ2-7 | 15 | few | TRBV6-6 | TRBD1 | CASSYTGQGWYEQYF | TGTGCCAGCAGTTACACTGGACAGGGCTGGTACGAGCAGTACTTC
TRBJ2-7 | 15 | few | TRBV7-6 | . | CASSLGQSIAYEQYF | TGTGCCAGCAGCTTAGGACAGTCTATCGCCTACGAGCAGTACTTC
TRBJ1-1 | 14 | . | TRBV11-3 | . | CASSLEGRTTEAFF | TGTGCCAGCAGCTTAGAAGGGCGGACTACCGAAGCTTTCTTT
TRBJ1-3 | 16 | . | TRBV5-5 | . | CASSLPEGVVENTIYF | TGTGCCAGCAGCTTACCCGAGGGGGTCGTCGAAAACACCATATATTTT
TRBJ1-2 | 15 | . | TRBV7-2 | TRBD1 | CASSLRQGVNYGYTF | TGTGCCAGCAGCTTGCGACAGGGGGTTAACTATGGCTACACCTTC
TRBJ1-2 | 15 | . | TRBV7-2 | . | CASSEDRTANYGYTF | TGTGCCAGCAGCGAAGACAGAACCGCTAACTATGGCTACACCTTC
TRBJ2-3 | 14 | . | TRBV5-1 | . | CASSPGGSTDTQYF | TGCGCCAGCTCCCCCGGGGGTAGCACAGATACGCAGTATTTT
TRBJ1-1 | 19 | . | TRBV18 | TRBD1 | CASSQSPGTGGTRNTEAFF | TGTGCCAGCTCACAATCGCCCGGGACAGGGGGCACGAGGAACACTGAAGCTTTCTTT
TRBJ2-1 | 16 | . | TRBV5-1 | TRBD2 | CASSPAPLAGSNEQFF | TGCGCCAGCAGCCCAGCCCCACTAGCGGGGTCCAATGAGCAGTTCTTC
TRBJ2-3 | 13 | . | TRBV30 | . | CAWTLNVGDTQYF | TGTGCCTGGACCCTAAACGTGGGCGATACGCAGTATTTT